These 19 T cell receptor beta chains were sequenced from one sample in a study of T cells in Graves' hyperthyroidism and ophthalmopathy. Amplification yielded TCR beta CDR3 regions, with RNA transcripts as the source. In the first-round RT-PCR of the TCR CDR3, the HTBI primer set was used. From the multiplex PCR reads, TCRdb called clonotypes with MiXCR, one entry per CDR3 protein. The sample yields some 690,000 distinct CDR3 sequences, roughly a sixth seen once. Sample: blood. The receptors were sampled from a man in his fifties or sixties with Graves' hyperthyroidism.

This clonotype was found a few times. The J gene is TRBJ2-5, the V gene TRBV20-1, with 7 bases lining up with TRBD2. The CDR3 has 16 amino acids. With 6 bases clipped from V and 1 base from J, the junction kept 14 bases outside the gene matches. Per germline, CDR1 DFQATT and CDR2 SNEGSKA (reference sequence). The CDR3 region has the DNA TGCAGTGCCGACCGGGGTTGGCGGGAGACCCAAGAGACCCAGTACTTC. Protein product: CSADRGWRETQETQYF.

This clonotype was detected many times. The chain is built from TRBV12-3 or TRBV12-4 and TRBJ2-1; TRBD1 matches 9 bases. The CDR3 is 16 amino acids. V lost 7 bases to trimming and J lost 7 bases; unmatched junction nucleotides: 14. The DNA of the CDR3 is TGTGCCAGCACCCCCTGGACAGGGGATACTGTTAATGAGCAGTTCTTC. Amino acids: CASTPWTGDTVNEQFF.

The rearrangement joins TRBV9 to TRBJ2-3; 7 nucleotides agree with TRBD1. Germline CDR1 SGDLS, CDR2 YYNGEE. CDR3 size: 15 residues. V shed 0 bases, J shed 4 bases, and the junction held 5 bases outside the gene matches. As DNA, the CDR3 is TGTGCCAGCAGCGTAGATACAGGGGTGCCAGATACGCAGTATTTT. This codes for CASSVDTGVPDTQYF.

This clonotype was seen ten or more times. The V call is TRBV9, the J call TRBJ2-1; 14 bases line up with TRBD2. This CDR3 is 20 amino acids long. The V gene's germline CDR1 is SGDLS and CDR2 YYNGEE. After removal of 4 bases from V and 8 bases from J, the junction contained 20 bases not matched to a gene. CDR3 in amino acids: CASSSVPGLAGVVGFDEQFF. The CDR3 DNA reads as TGTGCCAGCAGCTCAGTACCGGGACTAGCGGGAGTCGTAGGTTTTGATGAGCAGTTCTTC. The full variable domain, completed using reference TRBV9 and TRBJ2-1, is DSGVTQTPKHLITATGQRVTLRCSPRSGDLSVYWYQQSLDQGLQFLIQYYNGEERAKGNILERFSAQQFPDLHSELNLSSLELGDSALYFCASSSVPGLAGVVGFDEQFFGPGTRLTVL.

This clonotype was seen many times. DNA of the CDR3: TGTGCCAGCAGTTACCGGGGGAAGAATTCACCCCTCCACTTT. The encoded protein is CASSYRGKNSPLHF. The genes are TRBV6-5 and TRBJ1-6, with D tentatively TRBD1 (5 bases). The CDR3 runs 14 residues. Trimming stripped 2 bases from V and 7 bases from J, with 9 bases between. Germline V CDR1 and CDR2: MNHEY, SVGAGI.

Many counts were recorded for this clonotype. The rearrangement uses TRBV27 and TRBJ2-7; TRBD1 agrees at 7 bases. CDR3 length: 12 amino acids. V dropped 5 bases and J dropped 5; count of bases not matched to a gene: 3. CDR1 MNHEY and CDR2 SMNVEV come from the germline V gene (reference sequence). The CDR3: CASSLTGDEQYF. DNA of the CDR3: TGTGCCAGCAGTCTCACAGGGGACGAGCAGTACTTC.

The rearrangement uses TRBV7-8 and TRBJ1-5; D might be TRBD1 (5 bases). Germline-derived CDR1 and CDR2 are SGHVS and FQNEAQ. This CDR3 is built from 15 residues. The V and J ends lost 2 bases and 2 bases respectively, with 10 bases between them. CDR3 sequence reads: CASSLQAGRNQPQHF. In nucleotides, the CDR3 is TGTGCCAGCAGCTTACAGGCAGGGCGCAATCAGCCCCAGCATTTT.

At least ten counts were recorded for this clonotype. In DNA, the CDR3 is TGTGCCAGCAGAATACAGGGTTGGAATAGCAATCAGCCCCAGCATTTT. Protein sequence: CASRIQGWNSNQPQHF. This chain connects TRBV27 to TRBJ1-5, with D possibly being TRBD1 (6 bases). Trimming took off 6 bases at V and 0 bases at J, with 15 bases between the two ends. There are 16 residues in the CDR3. The germline V gene encodes CDR1 MNHEY and CDR2 SMNVEV (reference sequence).

This clonotype was observed a handful of times. For the CDR3, the DNA is TGTGCCAGCAATCCTAGCGGGAGGGCCGGGGAGCTGTTTTTT. Amino acid sequence: CASNPSGRAGELFF. This rearrangement joins TRBV27 to TRBJ2-2, with 12 nucleotides matching TRBD2. With 7 bases clipped from V and 6 bases from J, the junction kept 3 bases outside the gene matches. CDR3 size: 14 residues. The germline CDR1 and CDR2 sequences are MNHEY and SMNVEV (reference sequence).

This clonotype has a count of ten or more. The rearrangement uses TRBV10-3 and TRBJ2-1; 13 bases map to TRBD2. With V trimmed by 6 bases and J by 7 bases, 3 bases remained unmatched. CDR3 length equals 14 residues. The V gene's germline CDR1 is ENHRY and CDR2 SYGVKD. CDR3 nucleotides: TGTGCCATCAGATGGACTAGCGGGAGAAATGAGCAGTTCTTC. Protein sequence: CAIRWTSGRNEQFF.

This clonotype has a handful of counts. The V call is TRBV3-1, the J call TRBJ2-7; TRBD1 is a possible D gene (5 bases). Trimming pared 4 bases from V and 0 bases from J, leaving 13 bases between. The CDR3 sequence is 15 residues long. Germline V gene sequence: CDR1 LGHDT, CDR2 YNNKEL (reference sequence). The CDR3 reads CASSPHTGFSYEQYF. CDR3 nucleotide sequence: TGTGCCAGCAGCCCTCATACAGGCTTCTCCTACGAGCAGTACTTC.

V gene TRBV20-1 combines with J gene TRBJ2-1, with 8 bases matching TRBD2. Germline lookup yields CDR1 DFQATT and CDR2 SNEGSKA (reference sequence). The CDR3 length is 14 residues. J lost 5 bases, V lost 6 bases, and 9 bases had no gene match. CDR3 nucleotides: TGCAGTGCAACCCGCGGGACTAGACACAATGAGCAGTTCTTC. It is translated as CSATRGTRHNEQFF.

This clonotype was observed at least ten times. The chain has TRBV10-3 and TRBJ1-1, with a weak D call TRBD1 (5 bases). Per germline, CDR1 ENHRY and CDR2 SYGVKD. The CDR3 runs 14 residues. Trimming took off 0 bases at V and 4 bases at J, with 9 bases between the two ends. CDR3 sequence: CAISESAGSTEAFF. The CDR3 bases are TGTGCCATCAGTGAGTCGGCAGGGTCCACTGAAGCTTTCTTT.

The chain uses TRBV28 and TRBJ2-1; D ambiguous. Germline V gene data show CDR1 as MDHEN and CDR2 as SYDVKM. This CDR3 has 12 amino acids. V shed 5 bases and J shed 7 bases, with 9 bases lying between them. CDR3 nucleotide sequence: TGTGCCAGCAGTAACCTCTGGAATGAGCAGTTCTTC. Translated, it gives CASSNLWNEQFF.

This clonotype was observed at least ten times. The V and J genes are TRBV24-1 and TRBJ2-1; 11 bases fit TRBD2. V lost 2 bases to trimming and J lost 5 bases; unmatched junction nucleotides: 10. The germline V gene encodes CDR1 KGHDR and CDR2 SFDVKD. There are 18 residues in the CDR3. Written as DNA, the CDR3 is TGTGCCACCAGTGATTCCCGCTGGACTAGCGGGTTGGACAATGAGCAGTTCTTC. Encoded protein: CATSDSRWTSGLDNEQFF.

This rearrangement joins TRBV27 to TRBJ2-2; D ambiguous. This CDR3 spans 14 amino acids. Trimming shortened V by 3 bases and J by 6 bases, and 11 bases separated the two germline ends. Germline CDR1 reads MNHEY; CDR2 reads SMNVEV (reference sequence). In DNA, the CDR3 is TGTGCCAGCAGTTTTGGGCAGGTTGCCGGGGAGCTGTTTTTT. This codes for CASSFGQVAGELFF.

Ten or more counts support this clonotype. This chain joins TRBV5-1 and TRBJ2-3; D is possibly TRBD2 (6 bases). The germline V gene encodes CDR1 SGHRS and CDR2 YFSETQ. This CDR3 has 14 amino acids. V was cut by 5 bases and J by 1 base, with 11 bases left in between. This chain's CDR3 is CASSDPGGTDTQYF. DNA of the CDR3: TGCGCCAGCAGTGATCCGGGAGGCACAGATACGCAGTATTTT.

The rearrangement joins TRBV6-1 to TRBJ2-2; D uncertain. The CDR3 totals 13 residues. Germline V gene sequence: CDR1 MNHNS, CDR2 SASEGT. Trimming left V 2 bases short and J 4 bases short, with 5 bases between. The CDR3 nucleotides read TGTGCCAGCAGTGAAACCTCCACCGGGGAGCTGTTTTTT. Its protein product is CASSETSTGELFF.

The sample holds many counts of this clonotype. The rearrangement uses TRBV19 and TRBJ2-7; possible D gene TRBD2, 6 bases. In germline, CDR1 is LNHDA, CDR2 SQIVND (reference sequence). Trimming left V 3 bases short and J 2 bases short, with 11 bases between. The CDR3 covers 14 residues. Here the CDR3 DNA reads TGTGCCAGTAGTATCGGGGACTTCACCTACGAGCAGTACTTC. This translates into CASSIGDFTYEQYF. Full variable domain (missing parts from reference TRBV19 and TRBJ2-7): DGGITQSPKYLFRKEGQNVTLSCEQNLNHDAMYWYRQDPGQGLRLIYYSQIVNDFQKGDIAEGYSVSREKKESFPLTVTSAQKNPTAFYLCASSIGDFTYEQYFGPGTRLTVT.